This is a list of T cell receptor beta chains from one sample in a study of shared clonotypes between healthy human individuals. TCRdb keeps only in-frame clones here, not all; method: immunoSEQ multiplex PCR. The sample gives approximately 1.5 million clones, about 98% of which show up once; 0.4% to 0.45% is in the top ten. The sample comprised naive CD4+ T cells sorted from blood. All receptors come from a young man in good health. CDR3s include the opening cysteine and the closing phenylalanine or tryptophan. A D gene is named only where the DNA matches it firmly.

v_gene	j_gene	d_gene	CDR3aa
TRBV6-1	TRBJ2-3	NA	CASKVGSDTQYF
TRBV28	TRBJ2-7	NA	CASTSSYEQYF
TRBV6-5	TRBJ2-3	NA	CASSPADTQYF
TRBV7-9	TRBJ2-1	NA	CASSLAPSSALIF
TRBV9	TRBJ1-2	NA	CASNRDRKDGYTF
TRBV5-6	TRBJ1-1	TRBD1	CASSIRTGVGTEAFF
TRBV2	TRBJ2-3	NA	CASSPASTTQYF
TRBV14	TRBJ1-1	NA	CASSQEQITEAFF
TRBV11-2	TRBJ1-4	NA	CASSLEPGEKLFF
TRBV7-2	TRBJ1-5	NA	CASSLMGDNQPQHF
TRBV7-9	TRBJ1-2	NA	CASTSSTALVRGYTF
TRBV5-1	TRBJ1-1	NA	CASSLGQPLNTEAFF
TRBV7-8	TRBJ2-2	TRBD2	CASSLAPSGRTPGELFF
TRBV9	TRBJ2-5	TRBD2	CASSVGASGGQETQYF
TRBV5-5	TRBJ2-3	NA	CASSPRDTSSTDTQYF
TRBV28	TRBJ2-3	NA	CASSLVLSTHTQYF
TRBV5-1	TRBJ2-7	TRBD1	CASSLAGQGASEQYF
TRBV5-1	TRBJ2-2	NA	CASSLSPDTGELFF